This T cell receptor beta chain was captured by sequencing in a study of Tregs in tolerant kidney transplant recipients. Study-wide context: Mixed chimerism was transient after nonmyeloablative marrow transplants from related graft donors. General observations from the study: Activated donor B cell expansion appeared to reveal the most relevant donor-specific TCRbeta repertoire. Validation in larger populations is needed because few patients were studied. In tolerant patients, donor-specific Tregs outgrew total Tregs, suggesting antigen-driven expansion.

Profiling relied on immunoSEQ multiplex PCR, and the TCRdb table lists in-frame clones only, not all of them. In the table there are 60,000 to 70,000 clones, about nine tenths of which are singletons. Comment on this clone: Antigen unknown.

V was pared by 5 bases and J by 3 bases, with 14 bases between. In germline, CDR1 is SGHVS, CDR2 FNYEAQ. CDR3 length: 14 amino acids. The starting material was CD8+ T cells from blood, obtained before the transplant. The V and J genes are TRBV7-6 and TRBJ2-7; the D gene is possibly TRBD2 (6 bases). The TCR originated in a human donor who received a combined kidney and bone marrow transplant. The CDR3 spells CASSIDTRGYEQYF. In nucleotides, the CDR3 is TGTGCCAGCAGCATAGACACGCGGGGCTACGAGCAGTACTTC.